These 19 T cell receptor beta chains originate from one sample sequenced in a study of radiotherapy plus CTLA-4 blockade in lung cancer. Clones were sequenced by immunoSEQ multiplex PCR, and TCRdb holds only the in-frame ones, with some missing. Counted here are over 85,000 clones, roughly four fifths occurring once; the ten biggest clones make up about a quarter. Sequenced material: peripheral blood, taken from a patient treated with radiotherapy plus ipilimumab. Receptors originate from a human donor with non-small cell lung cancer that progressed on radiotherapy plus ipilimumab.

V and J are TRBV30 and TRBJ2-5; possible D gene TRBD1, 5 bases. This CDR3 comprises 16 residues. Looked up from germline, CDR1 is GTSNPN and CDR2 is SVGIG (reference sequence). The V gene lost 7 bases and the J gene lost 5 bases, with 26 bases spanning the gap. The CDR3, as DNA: TGTGCCTCCGCGCAGGGTGTAGGATTTTCTGGGGAGACCCAGTACTTC. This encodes CASAQGVGFSGETQYF.

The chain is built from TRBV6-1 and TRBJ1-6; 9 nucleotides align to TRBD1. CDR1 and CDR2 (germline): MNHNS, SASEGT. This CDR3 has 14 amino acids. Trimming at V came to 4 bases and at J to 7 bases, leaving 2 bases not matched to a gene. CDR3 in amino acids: CASSATGGNSPLHF. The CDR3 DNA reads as TGTGCCAGCAGTGCGACAGGGGGGAATTCACCCCTCCACTTT.

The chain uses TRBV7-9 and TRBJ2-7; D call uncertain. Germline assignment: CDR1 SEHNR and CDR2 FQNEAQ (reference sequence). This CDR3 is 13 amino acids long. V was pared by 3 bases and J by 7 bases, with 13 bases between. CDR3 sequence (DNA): TGTGCCAGCAGCTTCTACGGTACGGAGGAGCAGTACTTC. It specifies CASSFYGTEEQYF.

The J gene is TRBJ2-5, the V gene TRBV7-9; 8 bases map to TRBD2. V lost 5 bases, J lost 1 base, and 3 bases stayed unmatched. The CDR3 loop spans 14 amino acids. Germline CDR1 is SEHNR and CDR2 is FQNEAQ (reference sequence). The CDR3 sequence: CASSPGTSQETQYF. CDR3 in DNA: TGTGCCAGCAGCCCTGGGACTAGCCAAGAGACCCAGTACTTC. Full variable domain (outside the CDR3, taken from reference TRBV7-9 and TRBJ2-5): DTGVSQNPRHKITKRGQNVTFRCDPISEHNRLYWYRQTLGQGPEFLTYFQNEAQLEKSRLLSDRFSAERPKGSFSTLEIQRTEQGDSAMYLCASSPGTSQETQYFGPGTRLLVL.

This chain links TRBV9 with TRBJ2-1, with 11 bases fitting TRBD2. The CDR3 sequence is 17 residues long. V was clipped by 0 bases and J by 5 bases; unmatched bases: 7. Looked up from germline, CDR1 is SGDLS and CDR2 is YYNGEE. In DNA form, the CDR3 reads TGTGCCAGCAGCGTAGAGGCTAGCGGGAGGCCCCACAATGAGCAGTTCTTC. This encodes CASSVEASGRPHNEQFF.

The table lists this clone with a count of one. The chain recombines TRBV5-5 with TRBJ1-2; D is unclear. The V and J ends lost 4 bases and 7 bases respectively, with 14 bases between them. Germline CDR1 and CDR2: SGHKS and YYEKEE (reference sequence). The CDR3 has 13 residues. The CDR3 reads CASSRGREGGYTF. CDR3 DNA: TGTGCCAGCAGCCGCGGGCGGGAGGGTGGCTACACCTTC.

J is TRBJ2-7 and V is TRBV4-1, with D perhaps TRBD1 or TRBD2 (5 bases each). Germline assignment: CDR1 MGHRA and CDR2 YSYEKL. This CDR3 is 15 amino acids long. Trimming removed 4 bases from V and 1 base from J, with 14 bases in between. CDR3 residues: CASSLRDGNSYEQYV. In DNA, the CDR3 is TGCGCCAGCAGCCTCCGGGACGGGAATTCCTACGAGCAGTACGTC.

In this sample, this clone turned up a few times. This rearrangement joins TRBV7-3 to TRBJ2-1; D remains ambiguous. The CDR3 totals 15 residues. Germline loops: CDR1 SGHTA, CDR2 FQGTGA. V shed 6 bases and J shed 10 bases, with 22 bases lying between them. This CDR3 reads CASSFGPPSSNEQFF. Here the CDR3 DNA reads TGTGCCAGCAGTTTTGGACCTCCATCAAGTAACGAGCAGTTCTTC. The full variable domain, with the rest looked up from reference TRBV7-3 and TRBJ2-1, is GAGVSQTPSNKVTEKGKYVELRCDPISGHTALYWYRQSLGQGPEFLIYFQGTGAADDSGLPNDRFFAVRPEGSVSTLKIQRTERGDSAVYLCASSFGPPSSNEQFFGPGTRLTVL.

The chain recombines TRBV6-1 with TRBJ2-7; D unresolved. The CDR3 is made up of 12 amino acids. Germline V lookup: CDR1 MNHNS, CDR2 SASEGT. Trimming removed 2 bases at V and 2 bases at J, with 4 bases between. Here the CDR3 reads CASSETTYEQYV. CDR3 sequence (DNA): TGTGCCAGCAGTGAAACAACCTACGAGCAGTACGTC.

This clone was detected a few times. The CDR3 nucleotides are TGTGCCAGTAGTACCCAGGGGAACTATGGCTACACCTTC. Protein: CASSTQGNYGYTF. The chain carries TRBV19 and TRBJ1-2; TRBD1 is a possible D gene (6 bases). The CDR3 is 13 residues long. Trimming cost V 4 bases and J 2 bases, with 8 bases left between them. The V gene's germline CDR1 is LNHDA and CDR2 SQIVND (reference sequence).

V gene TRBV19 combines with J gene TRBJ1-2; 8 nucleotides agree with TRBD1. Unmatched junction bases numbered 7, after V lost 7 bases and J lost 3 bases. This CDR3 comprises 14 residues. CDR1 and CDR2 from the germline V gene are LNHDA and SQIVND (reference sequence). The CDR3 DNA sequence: TGTGCCAGTACTAGGACAGGGTATGACTATGGCTACACCTTC. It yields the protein CASTRTGYDYGYTF.

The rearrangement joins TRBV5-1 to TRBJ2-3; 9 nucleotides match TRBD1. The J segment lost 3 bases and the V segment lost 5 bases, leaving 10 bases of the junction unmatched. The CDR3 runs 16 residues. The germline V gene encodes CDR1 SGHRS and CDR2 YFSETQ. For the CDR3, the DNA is TGCGCCAGCAGATCAGACCCGGGACAGGGTACAGATACGCAGTATTTT. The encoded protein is CASRSDPGQGTDTQYF. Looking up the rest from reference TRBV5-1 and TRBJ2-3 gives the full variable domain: KAGVTQTPRYLIKTRGQQVTLSCSPISGHRSVSWYQQTPGQGLQFLFEYFSETQRNKGNFPGRFSGRQFSNSRSEMNVSTLELGDSALYLCASRSDPGQGTDTQYFGPGTRLTVL.

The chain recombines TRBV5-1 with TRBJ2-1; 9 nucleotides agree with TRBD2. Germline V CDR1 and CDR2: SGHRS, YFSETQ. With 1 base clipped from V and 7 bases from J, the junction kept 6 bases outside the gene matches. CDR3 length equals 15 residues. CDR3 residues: CASSLSAGGLNEQFF. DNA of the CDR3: TGCGCCAGCAGCTTGTCCGCGGGAGGGCTGAATGAGCAGTTCTTC.

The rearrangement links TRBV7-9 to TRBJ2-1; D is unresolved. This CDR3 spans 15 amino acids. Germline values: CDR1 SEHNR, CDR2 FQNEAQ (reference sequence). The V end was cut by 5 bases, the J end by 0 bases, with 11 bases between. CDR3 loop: CASSDPLSSYNEQFF. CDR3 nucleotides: TGTGCCAGCAGCGACCCGTTGAGCTCCTACAATGAGCAGTTCTTC.

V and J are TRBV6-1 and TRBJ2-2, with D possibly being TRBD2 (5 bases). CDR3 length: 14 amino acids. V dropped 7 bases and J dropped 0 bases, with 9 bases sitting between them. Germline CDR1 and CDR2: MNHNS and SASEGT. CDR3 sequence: CASKTGSNTGELFF. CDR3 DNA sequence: TGTGCCAGCAAGACGGGGTCGAACACCGGGGAGCTGTTTTTT.

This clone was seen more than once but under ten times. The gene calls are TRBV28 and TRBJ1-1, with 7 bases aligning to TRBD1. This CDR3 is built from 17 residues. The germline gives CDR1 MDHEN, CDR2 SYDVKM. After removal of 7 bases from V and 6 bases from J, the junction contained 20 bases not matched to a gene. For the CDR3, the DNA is TGTGCCAGCACCCCAAGGGTAGGGGGCGTAGGTTTCTCTGAAGCTTTCTTT. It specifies CASTPRVGGVGFSEAFF.

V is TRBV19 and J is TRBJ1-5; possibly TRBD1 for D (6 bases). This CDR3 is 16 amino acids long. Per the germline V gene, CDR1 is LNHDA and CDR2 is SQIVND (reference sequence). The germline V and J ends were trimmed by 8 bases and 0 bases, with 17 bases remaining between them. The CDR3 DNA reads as TGTGCCAGTTCGGACAGACCGTTTAATAGCAATCAGCCCCAGCATTTT. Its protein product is CASSDRPFNSNQPQHF.

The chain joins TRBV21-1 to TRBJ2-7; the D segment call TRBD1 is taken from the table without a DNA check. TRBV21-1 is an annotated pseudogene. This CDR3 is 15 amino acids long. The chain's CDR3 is CASSKGGQPTSEQYV. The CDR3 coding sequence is TGTGCCAGCAGCAAGGGGGGACAGCCGACGTCCGAGCAGTACGTC.

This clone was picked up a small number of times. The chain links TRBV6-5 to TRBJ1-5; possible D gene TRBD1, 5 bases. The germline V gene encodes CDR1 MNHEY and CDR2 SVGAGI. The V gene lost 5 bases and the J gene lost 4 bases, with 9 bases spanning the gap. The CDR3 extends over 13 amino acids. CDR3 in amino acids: CASSQGANQPQHF. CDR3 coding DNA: TGTGCCAGCAGTCAGGGAGCTAATCAGCCCCAGCATTTT.